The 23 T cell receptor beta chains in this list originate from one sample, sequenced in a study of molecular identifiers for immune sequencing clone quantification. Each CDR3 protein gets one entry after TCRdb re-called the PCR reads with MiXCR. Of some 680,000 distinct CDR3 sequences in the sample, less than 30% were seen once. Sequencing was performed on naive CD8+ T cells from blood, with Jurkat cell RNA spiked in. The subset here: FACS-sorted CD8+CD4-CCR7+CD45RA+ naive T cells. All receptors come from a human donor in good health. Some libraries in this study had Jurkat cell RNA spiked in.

Here the CDR3 DNA reads TGTGCCAGCAGCTTAGCGTTTAGGACCGCGGACCCTAACGAGCAGTACTTC. Translated, it gives CASSLAFRTADPNEQYF. The chain has TRBV7-2 and TRBJ2-7; D gene unclear. Trimming stripped 0 bases from V and 5 bases from J, with 20 bases between. Germline V gives CDR1 SGHTA, CDR2 FQGNSA. The CDR3 covers 17 residues.

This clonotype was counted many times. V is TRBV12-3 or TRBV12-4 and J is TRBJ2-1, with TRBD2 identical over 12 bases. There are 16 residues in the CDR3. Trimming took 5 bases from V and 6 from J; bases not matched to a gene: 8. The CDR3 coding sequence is TGTGCCAGCAGTCTCCCTCCGGGACTAGCGGGCAATGAGCAGTTCTTC. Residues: CASSLPPGLAGNEQFF.

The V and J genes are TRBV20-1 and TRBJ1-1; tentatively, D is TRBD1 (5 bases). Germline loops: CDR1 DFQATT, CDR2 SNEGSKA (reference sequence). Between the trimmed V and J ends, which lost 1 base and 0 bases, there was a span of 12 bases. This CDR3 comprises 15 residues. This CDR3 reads CSARVPHRMNTEAFF. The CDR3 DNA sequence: TGCAGTGCTAGAGTTCCCCACAGGATGAACACTGAAGCTTTCTTT.

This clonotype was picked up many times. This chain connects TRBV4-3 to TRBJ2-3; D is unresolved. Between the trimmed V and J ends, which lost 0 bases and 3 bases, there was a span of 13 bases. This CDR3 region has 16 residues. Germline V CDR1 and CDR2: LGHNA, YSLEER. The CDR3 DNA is TGCGCCAGCAGCCAAGATCCCGTATCCGGAACAGATACGCAGTATTTT. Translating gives CASSQDPVSGTDTQYF.

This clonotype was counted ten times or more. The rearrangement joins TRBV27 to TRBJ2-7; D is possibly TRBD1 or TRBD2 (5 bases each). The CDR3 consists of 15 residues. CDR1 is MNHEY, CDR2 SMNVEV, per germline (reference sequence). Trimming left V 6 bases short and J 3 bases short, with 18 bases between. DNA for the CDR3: TGTGCCAGCAGCCGAGCAGGCTGGGGGAGCTACGAGCAGTACTTC. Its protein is CASSRAGWGSYEQYF.

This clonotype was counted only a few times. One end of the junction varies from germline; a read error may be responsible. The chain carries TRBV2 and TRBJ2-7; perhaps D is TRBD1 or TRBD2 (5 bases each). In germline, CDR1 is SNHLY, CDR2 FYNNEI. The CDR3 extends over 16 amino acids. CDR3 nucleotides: TGTACCAGCAGTACCGAGGTTCTGGGGGTAGGCTACGAGCAGTACTTC. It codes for CTSSTEVLGVGYEQYF. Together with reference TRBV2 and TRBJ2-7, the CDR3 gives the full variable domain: EPEVTQTPSHQVTQMGQEVILRCVPISNHLYFYWYRQILGQKVEFLVSFYNNEISEKSEIFDDQFSVERPDGSNFTLKIRSTKLEDSAMYFCTSSTEVLGVGYEQYFGPGTRLTVT.

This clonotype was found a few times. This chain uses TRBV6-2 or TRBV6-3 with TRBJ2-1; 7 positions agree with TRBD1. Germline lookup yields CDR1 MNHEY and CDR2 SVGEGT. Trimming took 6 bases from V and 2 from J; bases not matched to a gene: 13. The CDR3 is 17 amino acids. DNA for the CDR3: TGTGCCAGCAGCGAGGGGCTTTACAGGGGAACCTACAATGAGCAGTTCTTC. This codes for CASSEGLYRGTYNEQFF.

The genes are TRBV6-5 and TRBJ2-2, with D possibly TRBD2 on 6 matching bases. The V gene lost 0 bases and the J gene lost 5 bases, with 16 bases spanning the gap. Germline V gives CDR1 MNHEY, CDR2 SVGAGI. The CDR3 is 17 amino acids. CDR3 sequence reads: CASSYSMFGRGTGELFF. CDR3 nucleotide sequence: TGTGCCAGCAGTTACTCGATGTTCGGGAGAGGTACCGGGGAGCTGTTTTTT.

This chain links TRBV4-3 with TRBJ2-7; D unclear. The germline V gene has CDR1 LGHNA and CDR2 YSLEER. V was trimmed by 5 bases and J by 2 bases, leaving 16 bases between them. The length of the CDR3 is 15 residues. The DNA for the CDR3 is TGCGCCAGCAGCGCAGACACGGAGATTACCTACGAGCAGTACTTC. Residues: CASSADTEITYEQYF.

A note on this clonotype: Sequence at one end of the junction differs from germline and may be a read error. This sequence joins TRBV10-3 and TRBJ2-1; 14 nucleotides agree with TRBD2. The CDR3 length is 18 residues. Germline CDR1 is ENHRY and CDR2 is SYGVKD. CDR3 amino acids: CAFSEPGLAGVTYNEQFF. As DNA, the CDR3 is TGTGCCTTCAGTGAACCGGGACTAGCGGGAGTAACCTACAATGAGCAGTTCTTC.

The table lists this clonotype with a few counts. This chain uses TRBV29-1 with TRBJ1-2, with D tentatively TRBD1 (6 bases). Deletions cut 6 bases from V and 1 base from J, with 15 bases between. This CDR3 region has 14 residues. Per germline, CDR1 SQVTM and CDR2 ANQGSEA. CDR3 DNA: TGCAGCGTGGACCCTCTGGACAGTAACTATGGCTACACCTTC. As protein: CSVDPLDSNYGYTF.

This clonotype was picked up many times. This CDR3 is CASSGGGLETQYF. DNA for the CDR3: TGCGCCAGCAGCGGGGGAGGTCTAGAGACCCAGTACTTC. V and J are TRBV5-1 and TRBJ2-5; D is perhaps TRBD2 (6 bases). The V gene's germline CDR1 is SGHRS and CDR2 YFSETQ. The CDR3 extends over 13 amino acids. Trimming cost V 4 bases and J 4 bases, with 11 bases left between them.

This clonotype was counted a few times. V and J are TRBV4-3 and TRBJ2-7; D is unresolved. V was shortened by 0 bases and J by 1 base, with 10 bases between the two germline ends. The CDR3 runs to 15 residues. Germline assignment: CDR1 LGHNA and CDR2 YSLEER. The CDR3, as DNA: TGCGCCAGCAGCCAAGATTCGGCACAATCCTACGAGCAGTACTTC. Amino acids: CASSQDSAQSYEQYF.

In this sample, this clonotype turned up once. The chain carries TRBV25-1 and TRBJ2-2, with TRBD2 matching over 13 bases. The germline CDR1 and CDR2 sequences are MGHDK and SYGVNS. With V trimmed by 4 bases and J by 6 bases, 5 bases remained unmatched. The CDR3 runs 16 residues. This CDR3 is CASSGTSGGLSGELFF. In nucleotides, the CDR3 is TGTGCCAGCAGTGGGACTAGCGGGGGTTTGTCCGGGGAGCTGTTTTTT.

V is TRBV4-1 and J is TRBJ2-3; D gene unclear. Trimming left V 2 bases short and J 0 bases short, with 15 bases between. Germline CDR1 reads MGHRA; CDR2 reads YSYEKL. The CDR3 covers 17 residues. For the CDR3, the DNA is TGCGCCAGCAGCCAAAGTCCCAGCGCCCCTAGCACAGATACGCAGTATTTT. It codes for CASSQSPSAPSTDTQYF.

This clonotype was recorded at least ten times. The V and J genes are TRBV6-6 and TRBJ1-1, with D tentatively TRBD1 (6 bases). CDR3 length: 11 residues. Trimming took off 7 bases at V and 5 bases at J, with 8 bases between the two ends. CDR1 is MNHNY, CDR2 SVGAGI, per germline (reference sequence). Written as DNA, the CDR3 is TGTGCCAGCAACAGGGATACTGAAGCTTTCTTT. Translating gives CASNRDTEAFF.

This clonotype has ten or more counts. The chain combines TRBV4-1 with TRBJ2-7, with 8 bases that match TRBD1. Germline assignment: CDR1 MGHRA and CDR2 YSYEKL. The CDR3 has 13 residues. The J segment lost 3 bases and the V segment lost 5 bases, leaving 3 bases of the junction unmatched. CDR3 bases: TGCGCCAGCAGCATGGGACAGGACTACGAGCAGTACTTC. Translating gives CASSMGQDYEQYF.

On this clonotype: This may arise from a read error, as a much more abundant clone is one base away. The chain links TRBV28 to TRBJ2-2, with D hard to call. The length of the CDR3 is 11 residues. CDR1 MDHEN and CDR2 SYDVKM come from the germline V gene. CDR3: CASCFPPELFF. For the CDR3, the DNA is TGTGCCAGCTGTTTCCCCCCGGAGCTGTTTTTT.

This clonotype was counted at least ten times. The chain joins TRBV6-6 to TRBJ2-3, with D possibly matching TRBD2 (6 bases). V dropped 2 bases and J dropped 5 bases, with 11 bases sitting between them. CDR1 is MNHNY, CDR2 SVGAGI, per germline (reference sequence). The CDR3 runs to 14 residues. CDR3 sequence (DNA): TGTGCCAGCAGTTACCTGCGGGGTGAAGATACGCAGTATTTT. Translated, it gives CASSYLRGEDTQYF.

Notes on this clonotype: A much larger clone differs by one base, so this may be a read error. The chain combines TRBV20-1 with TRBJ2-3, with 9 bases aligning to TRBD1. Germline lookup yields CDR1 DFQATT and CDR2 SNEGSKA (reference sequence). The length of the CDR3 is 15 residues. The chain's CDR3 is CSQRGTGRNTDTQYF. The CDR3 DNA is TGCTCACAGAGGGGGACAGGGCGTAACACAGATACGCAGTATTTT.

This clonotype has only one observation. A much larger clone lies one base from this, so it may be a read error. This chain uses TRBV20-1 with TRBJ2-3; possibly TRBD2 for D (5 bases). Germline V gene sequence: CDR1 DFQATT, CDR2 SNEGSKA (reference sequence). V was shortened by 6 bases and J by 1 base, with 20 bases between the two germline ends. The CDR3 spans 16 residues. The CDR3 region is CSALGSERSRTDTQYF. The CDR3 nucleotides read TGCAGTGCCCTCGGTTCCGAGCGGAGTCGCACAGATACGCAGTATTTT.

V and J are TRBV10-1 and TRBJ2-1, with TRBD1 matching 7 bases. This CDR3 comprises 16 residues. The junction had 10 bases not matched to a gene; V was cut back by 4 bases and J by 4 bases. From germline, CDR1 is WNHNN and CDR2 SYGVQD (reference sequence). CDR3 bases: TGCGCCAGCAGTGGTAGCAACAGGGGCGATTACAATGAGCAGTTCTTC. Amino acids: CASSGSNRGDYNEQFF.

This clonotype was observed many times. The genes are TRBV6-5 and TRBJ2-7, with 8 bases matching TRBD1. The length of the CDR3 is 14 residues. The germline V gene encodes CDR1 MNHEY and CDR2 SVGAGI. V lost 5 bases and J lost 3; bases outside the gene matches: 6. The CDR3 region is CASSKTGEDYEQYF. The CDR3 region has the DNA TGTGCCAGCAGTAAGACAGGGGAGGACTACGAGCAGTACTTC.